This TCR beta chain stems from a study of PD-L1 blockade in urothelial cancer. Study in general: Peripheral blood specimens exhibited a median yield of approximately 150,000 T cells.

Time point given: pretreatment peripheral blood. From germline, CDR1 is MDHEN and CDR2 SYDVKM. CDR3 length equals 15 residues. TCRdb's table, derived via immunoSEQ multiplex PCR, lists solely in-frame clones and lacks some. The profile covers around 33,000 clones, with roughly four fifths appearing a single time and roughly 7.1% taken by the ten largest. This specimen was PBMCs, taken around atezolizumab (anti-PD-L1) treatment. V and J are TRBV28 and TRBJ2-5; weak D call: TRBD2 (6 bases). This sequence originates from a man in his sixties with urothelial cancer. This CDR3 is CATSPGGANQETQYF. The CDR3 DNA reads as TGTGCAACCTCCCCCGGCGGGGCCAACCAAGAGACCCAGTACTTC.